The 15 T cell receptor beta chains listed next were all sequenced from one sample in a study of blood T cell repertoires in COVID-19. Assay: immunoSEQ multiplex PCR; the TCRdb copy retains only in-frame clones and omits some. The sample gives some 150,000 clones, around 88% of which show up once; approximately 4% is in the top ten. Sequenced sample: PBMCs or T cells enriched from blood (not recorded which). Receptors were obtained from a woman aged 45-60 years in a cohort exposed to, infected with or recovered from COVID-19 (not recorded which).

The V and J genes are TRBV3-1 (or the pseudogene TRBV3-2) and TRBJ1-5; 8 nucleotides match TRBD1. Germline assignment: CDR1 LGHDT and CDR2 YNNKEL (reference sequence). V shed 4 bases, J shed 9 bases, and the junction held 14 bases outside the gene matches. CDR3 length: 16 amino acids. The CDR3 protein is CASSPPRDRRFGPQHF. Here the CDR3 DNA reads TGTGCCAGCAGCCCCCCTAGGGACAGGAGATTTGGGCCCCAGCATTTT.

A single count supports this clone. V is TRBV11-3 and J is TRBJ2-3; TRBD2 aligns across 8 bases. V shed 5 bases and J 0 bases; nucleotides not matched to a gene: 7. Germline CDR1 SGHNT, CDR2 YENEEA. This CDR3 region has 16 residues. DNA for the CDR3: TGTGCCAGCAGCCGGGGCGGCGGGAGGAGCACAGATACGCAGTATTTT. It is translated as CASSRGGGRSTDTQYF.

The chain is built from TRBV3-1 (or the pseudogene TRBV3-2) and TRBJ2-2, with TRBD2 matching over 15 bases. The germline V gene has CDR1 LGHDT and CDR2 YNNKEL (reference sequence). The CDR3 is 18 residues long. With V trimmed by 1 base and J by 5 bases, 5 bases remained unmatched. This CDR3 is CASSQAGTSGRLTGELFF. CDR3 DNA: TGTGCCAGCAGCCAAGCCGGGACTAGCGGGAGGTTGACCGGGGAGCTGTTTTTT.

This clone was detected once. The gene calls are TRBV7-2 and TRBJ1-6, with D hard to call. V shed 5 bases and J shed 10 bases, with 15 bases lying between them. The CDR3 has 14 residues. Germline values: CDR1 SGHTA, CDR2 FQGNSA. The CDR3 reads CASSLPRTGSPLHF. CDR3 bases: TGTGCCAGCAGCCTACCGCGTACGGGATCACCCCTCCACTTT.

CDR3 in amino acids: CASSLALQGLNTEAFF. The CDR3 nucleotides are TGTGCCAGCAGCTTAGCATTACAGGGGTTGAACACTGAAGCTTTCTTT. V is TRBV7-9 and J is TRBJ1-1, with 7 bases that match TRBD1. With V trimmed by 0 bases and J by 0 bases, 4 bases remained unmatched. CDR1 is SEHNR and CDR2 is FQNEAQ in the germline V gene (reference sequence). The CDR3 is made up of 16 amino acids.

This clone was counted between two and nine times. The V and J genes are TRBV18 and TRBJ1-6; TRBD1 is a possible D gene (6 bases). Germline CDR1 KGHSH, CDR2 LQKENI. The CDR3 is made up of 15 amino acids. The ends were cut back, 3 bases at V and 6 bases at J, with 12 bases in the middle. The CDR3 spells CASSPVTGPNSPLHF. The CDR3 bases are TGTGCCAGCTCACCTGTGACAGGCCCTAATTCACCCCTCCACTTT.

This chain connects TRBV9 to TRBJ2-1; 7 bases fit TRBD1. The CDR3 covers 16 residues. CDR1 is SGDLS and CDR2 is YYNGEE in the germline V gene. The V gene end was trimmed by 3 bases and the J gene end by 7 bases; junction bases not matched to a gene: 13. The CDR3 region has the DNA TGTGCCAGCAGCGATTCCGGGACAGACGTCAAAAATGAGCAGTTCTTC. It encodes CASSDSGTDVKNEQFF. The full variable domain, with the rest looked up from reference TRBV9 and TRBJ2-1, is DSGVTQTPKHLITATGQRVTLRCSPRSGDLSVYWYQQSLDQGLQFLIQYYNGEERAKGNILERFSAQQFPDLHSELNLSSLELGDSALYFCASSDSGTDVKNEQFFGPGTRLTVL.

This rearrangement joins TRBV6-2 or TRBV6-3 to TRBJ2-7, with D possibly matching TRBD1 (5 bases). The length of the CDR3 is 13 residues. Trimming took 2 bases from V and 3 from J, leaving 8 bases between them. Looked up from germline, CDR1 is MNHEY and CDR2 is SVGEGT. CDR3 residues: CASSYGALYEQYF. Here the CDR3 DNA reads TGTGCCAGCAGTTACGGGGCTCTCTACGAGCAGTACTTC.

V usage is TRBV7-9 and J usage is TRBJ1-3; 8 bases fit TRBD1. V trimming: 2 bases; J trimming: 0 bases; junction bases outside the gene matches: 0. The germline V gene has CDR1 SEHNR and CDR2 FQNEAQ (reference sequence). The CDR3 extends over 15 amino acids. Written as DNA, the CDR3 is TGTGCCAGCAGCTTAACAGGGGGCTCTGGAAACACCATATATTTT. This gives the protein CASSLTGGSGNTIYF.

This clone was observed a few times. Written as DNA, the CDR3 is TGTGCCACCAGCAGAGTTGGCAGATCCACCGGGGAGCTGTTTTTT. This sequence encodes CATSRVGRSTGELFF. The rearrangement joins TRBV15 to TRBJ2-2, with D uncertain. V was clipped by 1 base and J by 4 bases, with 10 bases between them. Germline lookup yields CDR1 LNHNV and CDR2 YYDKDF (reference sequence). CDR3 length: 15 amino acids.

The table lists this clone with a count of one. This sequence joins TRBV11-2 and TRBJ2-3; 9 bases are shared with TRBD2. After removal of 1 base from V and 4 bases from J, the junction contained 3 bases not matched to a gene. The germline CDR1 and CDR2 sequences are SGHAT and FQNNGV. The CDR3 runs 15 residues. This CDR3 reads CASSLASGIADTQYF. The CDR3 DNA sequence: TGTGCCAGCAGCTTAGCTAGCGGGATTGCAGATACGCAGTATTTT. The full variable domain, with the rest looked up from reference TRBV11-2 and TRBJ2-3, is EAGVAQSPRYKIIEKRQSVAFWCNPISGHATLYWYQQILGQGPKLLIQFQNNGVVDDSQLPKDRFSAERLKGVDSTLKIQPAKLEDSAVYLCASSLASGIADTQYFGPGTRLTVL.

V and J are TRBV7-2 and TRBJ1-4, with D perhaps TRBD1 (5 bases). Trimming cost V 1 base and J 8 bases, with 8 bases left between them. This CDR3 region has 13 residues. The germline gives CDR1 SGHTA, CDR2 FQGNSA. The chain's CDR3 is CASSLDRSEKLFF. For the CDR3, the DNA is TGTGCCAGCAGCTTAGACAGGTCGGAAAAACTGTTTTTT.

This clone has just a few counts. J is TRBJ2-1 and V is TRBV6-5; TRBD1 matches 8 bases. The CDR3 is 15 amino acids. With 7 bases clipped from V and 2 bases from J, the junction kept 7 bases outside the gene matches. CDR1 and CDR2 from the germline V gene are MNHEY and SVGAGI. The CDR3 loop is CASTGRDRTYNEQFF. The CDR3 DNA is TGTGCCAGCACCGGGCGGGACAGGACCTACAATGAGCAGTTCTTC.

The CDR3 protein is CAWSAGGAHGYTF. As DNA, the CDR3 is TGTGCCTGGAGCGCAGGGGGCGCGCATGGCTACACCTTC. The J gene is TRBJ1-2, the V gene TRBV30, with 8 positions matching TRBD1. J gave up 6 bases and V 3 bases, and 6 bases lay outside the gene matches. The V gene's germline CDR1 is GTSNPN and CDR2 SVGIG (reference sequence). The CDR3 covers 13 residues.

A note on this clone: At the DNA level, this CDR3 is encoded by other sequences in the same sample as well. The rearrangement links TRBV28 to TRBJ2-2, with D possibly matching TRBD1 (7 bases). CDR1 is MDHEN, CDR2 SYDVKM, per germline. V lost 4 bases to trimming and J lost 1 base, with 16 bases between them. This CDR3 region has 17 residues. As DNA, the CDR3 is TGTGCCAGCAGTTCCCTACTAGCAGGGGGGAACACCGGGGAGCTGTTTTTT. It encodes CASSSLLAGGNTGELFF.